This T cell receptor (beta chain) was sequenced for a study of post-analysis software for immune sequencing data. This clonotype was detected a few times. The antigen is not known. Looked up from germline, CDR1 is SGHDN and CDR2 is FVKESK. The V gene end was trimmed by 1 base and the J gene end by 8 bases; junction bases not matched to a gene: 13. This CDR3 spans 17 amino acids. TCR beta libraries were prepared from cDNA with unique molecular identifiers. TCRdb passed the PCR reads through MiXCR, listing each CDR3 protein once. The table has roughly 540,000 distinct CDR3 sequences, less than 40% seen once. General study findings and limits: The study found TRBV5-6, TRBV5-1 and TRBV20-1 among a few TRBV segments more frequent in patients than controls.

This sequence originates from a girl aged 2-17 years with multiple sclerosis. The chain has TRBV14 and TRBJ2-2, with 7 nucleotides matching TRBD1. Sequences were obtained from blood. CDR3 protein: CASSQAYRGPRRGELFF. The CDR3 DNA is TGTGCCAGCAGCCAAGCGTACAGGGGTCCTCGACGGGGGGAGCTGTTTTTT.